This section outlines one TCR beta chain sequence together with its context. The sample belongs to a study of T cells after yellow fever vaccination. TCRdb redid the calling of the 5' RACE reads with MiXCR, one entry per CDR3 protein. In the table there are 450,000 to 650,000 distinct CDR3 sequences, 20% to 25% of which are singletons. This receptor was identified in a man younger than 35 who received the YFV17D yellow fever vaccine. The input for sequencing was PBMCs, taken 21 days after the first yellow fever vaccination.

CDR3 sequence (DNA): TGTGCCAGCAGCAGGACAGGGAACACGCAGTATTTT. It translates to CASSRTGNTQYF. V usage is TRBV12-3 or TRBV12-4 and J usage is TRBJ2-3, with TRBD1 matching 8 bases. This CDR3 comprises 12 residues. Germline trimming cut 6 bases from V and 9 bases from J; bases unmatched to any gene: 5.